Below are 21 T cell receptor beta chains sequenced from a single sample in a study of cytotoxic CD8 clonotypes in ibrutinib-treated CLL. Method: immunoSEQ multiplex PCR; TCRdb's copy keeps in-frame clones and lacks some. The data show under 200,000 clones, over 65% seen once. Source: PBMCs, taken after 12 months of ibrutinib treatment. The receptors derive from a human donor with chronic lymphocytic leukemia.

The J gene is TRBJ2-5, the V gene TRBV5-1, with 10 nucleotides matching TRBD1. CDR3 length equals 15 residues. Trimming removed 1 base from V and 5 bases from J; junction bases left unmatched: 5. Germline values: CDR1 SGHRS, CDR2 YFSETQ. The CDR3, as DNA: TGCGCCAGCAGCTTGATGACAGGGGGCTTGGAGACCCAGTACTTC. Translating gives CASSLMTGGLETQYF.

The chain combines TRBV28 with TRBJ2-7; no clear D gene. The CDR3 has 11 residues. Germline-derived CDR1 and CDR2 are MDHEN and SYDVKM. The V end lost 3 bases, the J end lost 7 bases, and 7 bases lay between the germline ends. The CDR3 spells CASSFRAEQYF. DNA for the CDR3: TGTGCCAGCAGTTTTAGGGCTGAGCAGTACTTC.

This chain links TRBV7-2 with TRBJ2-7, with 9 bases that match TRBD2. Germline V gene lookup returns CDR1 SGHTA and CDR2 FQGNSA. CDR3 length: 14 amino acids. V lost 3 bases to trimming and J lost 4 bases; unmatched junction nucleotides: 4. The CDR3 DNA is TGTGCCAGCAGCTTGGCTAGCGGGACGTACGAGCAGTACTTC. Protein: CASSLASGTYEQYF.

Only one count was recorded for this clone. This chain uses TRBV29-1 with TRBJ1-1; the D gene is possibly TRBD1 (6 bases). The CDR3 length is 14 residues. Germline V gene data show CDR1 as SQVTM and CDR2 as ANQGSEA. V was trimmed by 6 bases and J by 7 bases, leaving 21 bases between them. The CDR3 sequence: CSVASGTKSYEAFF. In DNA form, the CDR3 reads TGCAGCGTCGCTTCCGGGACAAAATCGTATGAAGCTTTCTTT.

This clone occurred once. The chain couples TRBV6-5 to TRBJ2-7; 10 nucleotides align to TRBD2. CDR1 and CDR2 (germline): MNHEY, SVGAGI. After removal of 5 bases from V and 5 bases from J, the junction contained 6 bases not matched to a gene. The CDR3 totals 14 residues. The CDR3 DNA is TGTGCCAGCAGTATTCTAGCGGGAGCCCACGAGCAGTACTTC. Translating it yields CASSILAGAHEQYF.

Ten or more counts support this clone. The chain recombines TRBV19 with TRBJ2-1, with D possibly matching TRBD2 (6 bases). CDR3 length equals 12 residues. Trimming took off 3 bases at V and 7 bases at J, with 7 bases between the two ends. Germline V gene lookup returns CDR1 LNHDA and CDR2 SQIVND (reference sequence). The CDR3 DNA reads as TGTGCCAGTAGTATCCTAGCGAATGAGCAGTTCTTC. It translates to CASSILANEQFF.

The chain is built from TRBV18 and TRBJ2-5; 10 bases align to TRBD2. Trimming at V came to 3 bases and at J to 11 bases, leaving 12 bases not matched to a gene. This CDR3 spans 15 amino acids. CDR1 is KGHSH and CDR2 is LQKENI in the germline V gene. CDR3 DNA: TGTGCCAGCTCACCGAGCGGGAGGGCAAGAGGGGAGCAGTACTTC. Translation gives CASSPSGRARGEQYF.

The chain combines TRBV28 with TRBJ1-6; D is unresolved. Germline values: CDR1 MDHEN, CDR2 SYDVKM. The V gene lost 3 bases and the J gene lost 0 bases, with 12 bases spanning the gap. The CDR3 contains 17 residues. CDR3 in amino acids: CASSFGGRVSYNSPLHF. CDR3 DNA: TGTGCCAGCAGTTTCGGTGGGAGGGTCTCCTATAATTCACCCCTCCACTTT.

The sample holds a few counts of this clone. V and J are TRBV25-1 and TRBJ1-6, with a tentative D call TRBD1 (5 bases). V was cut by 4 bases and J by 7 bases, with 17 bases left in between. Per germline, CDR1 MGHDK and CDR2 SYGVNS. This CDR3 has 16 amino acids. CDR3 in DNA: TGTGCCAGCAGTGCTCTACGGGACGGGAGGAATTCACCCCTCCACTTT. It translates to CASSALRDGRNSPLHF.

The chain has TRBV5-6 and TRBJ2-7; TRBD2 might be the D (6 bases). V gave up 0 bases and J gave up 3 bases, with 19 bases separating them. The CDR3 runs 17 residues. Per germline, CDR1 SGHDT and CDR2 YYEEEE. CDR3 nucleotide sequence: TGTGCCAGCAGCTTGGGCCACCGGGGGAGAGACAACTACGAGCAGTACTTC. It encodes CASSLGHRGRDNYEQYF.

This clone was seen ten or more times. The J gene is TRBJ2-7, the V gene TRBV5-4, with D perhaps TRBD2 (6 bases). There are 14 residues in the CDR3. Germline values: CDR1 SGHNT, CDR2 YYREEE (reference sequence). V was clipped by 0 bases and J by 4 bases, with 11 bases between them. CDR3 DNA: TGTGCCAGCAGCTTGGCGGGAGCGGTTTACGAGCAGTACTTC. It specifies CASSLAGAVYEQYF.

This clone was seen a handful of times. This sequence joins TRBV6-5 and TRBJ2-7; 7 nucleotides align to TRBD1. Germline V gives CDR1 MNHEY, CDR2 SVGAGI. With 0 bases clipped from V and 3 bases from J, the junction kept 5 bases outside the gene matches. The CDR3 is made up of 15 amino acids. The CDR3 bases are TGTGCCAGCAGTTACTCGACCAGGGGGAACTACGAGCAGTACTTC. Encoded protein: CASSYSTRGNYEQYF.

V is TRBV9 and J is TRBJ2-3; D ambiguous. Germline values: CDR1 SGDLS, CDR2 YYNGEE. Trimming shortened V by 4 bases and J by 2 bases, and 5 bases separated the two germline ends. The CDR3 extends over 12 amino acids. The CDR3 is CASSPYTDTQYF. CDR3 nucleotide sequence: TGTGCCAGCAGCCCGTACACAGATACGCAGTATTTT.

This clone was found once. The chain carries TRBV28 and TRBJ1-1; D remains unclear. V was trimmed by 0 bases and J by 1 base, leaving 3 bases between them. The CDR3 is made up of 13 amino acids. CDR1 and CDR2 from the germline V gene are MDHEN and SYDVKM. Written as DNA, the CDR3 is TGTGCCAGCAGTTTATGGAAGAACACTGAAGCTTTCTTT. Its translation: CASSLWKNTEAFF.

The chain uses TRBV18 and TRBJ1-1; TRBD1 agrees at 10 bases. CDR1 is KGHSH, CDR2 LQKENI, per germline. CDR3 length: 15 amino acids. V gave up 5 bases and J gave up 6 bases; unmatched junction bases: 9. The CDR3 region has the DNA TGTGCCAGCTCATTAGACAGGGGGCGTAAGGCTGAAGCTTTCTTT. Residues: CASSLDRGRKAEAFF.

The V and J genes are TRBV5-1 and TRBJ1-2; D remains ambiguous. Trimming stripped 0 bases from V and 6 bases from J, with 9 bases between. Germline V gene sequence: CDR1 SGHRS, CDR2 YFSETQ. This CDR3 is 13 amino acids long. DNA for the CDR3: TGCGCCAGCAGCTTGGGGCCGACGGATGGCTACACCTTC. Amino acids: CASSLGPTDGYTF.

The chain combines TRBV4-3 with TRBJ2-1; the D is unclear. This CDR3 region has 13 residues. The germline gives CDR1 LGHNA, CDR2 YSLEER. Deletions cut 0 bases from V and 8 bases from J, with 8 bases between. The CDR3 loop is CASSQEVWDEQFF. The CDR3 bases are TGCGCCAGCAGCCAAGAGGTGTGGGATGAGCAGTTCTTC.

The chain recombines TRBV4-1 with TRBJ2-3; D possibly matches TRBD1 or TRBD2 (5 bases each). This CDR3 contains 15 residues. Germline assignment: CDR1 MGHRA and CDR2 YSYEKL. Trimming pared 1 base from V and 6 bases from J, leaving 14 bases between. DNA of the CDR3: TGCGCCAGCAGCCAAGCCGGGACGTTACCTGATACGCAGTATTTT. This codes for CASSQAGTLPDTQYF.

The CDR3: CASSQDGGHNNYGYTF. In DNA form, the CDR3 reads TGCGCCAGCAGCCAAGATGGCGGACACAATAACTATGGCTACACCTTC. The J gene is TRBJ1-2, the V gene TRBV4-3; TRBD1 might be the D (5 bases). The CDR3 extends over 16 amino acids. Trimming stripped 0 bases from V and 1 base from J, with 12 bases between. CDR1 LGHNA and CDR2 YSLEER come from the germline V gene.

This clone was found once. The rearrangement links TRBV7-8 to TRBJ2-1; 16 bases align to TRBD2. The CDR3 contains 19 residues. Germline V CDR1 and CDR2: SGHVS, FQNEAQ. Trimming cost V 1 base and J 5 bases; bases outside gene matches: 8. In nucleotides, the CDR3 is TGTGCCAGCAGCTTAGGAGGGACTAGCGGGAGGGGGAGGGACAATGAGCAGTTCTTC. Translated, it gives CASSLGGTSGRGRDNEQFF. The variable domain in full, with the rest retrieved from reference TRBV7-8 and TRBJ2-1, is GAGVSQSPRYKVAKRGQDVALRCDPISGHVSLFWYQQALGQGPEFLTYFQNEAQLDKSGLPSDRFFAERPEGSVSTLKIQRTQQEDSAVYLCASSLGGTSGRGRDNEQFFGPGTRLTVL.

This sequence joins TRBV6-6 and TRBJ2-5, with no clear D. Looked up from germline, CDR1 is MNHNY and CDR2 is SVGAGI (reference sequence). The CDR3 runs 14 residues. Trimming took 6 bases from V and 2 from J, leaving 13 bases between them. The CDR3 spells CASSKRPVQETQYF. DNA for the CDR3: TGTGCCAGCAGCAAGAGGCCAGTTCAAGAGACCCAGTACTTC.